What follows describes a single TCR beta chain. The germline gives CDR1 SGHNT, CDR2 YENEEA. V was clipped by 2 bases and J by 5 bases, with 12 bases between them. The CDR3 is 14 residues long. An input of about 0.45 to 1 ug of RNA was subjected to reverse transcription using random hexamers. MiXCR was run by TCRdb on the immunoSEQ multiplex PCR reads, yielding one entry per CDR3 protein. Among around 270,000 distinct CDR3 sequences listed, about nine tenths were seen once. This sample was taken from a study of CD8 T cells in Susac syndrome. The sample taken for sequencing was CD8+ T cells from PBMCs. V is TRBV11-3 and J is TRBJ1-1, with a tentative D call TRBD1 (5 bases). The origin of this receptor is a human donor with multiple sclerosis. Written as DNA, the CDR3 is TGTGCCAGCAGCTTAACGGGGGGGGAAACTGAAGCTTTCTTT. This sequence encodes CASSLTGGETEAFF. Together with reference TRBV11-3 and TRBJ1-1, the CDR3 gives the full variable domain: EAGVVQSPRYKIIEKKQPVAFWCNPISGHNTLYWYLQNLGQGPELLIRYENEEAVDDSQLPKDRFSAERLKGVDSTLKIQPAELGDSAVYLCASSLTGGETEAFFGQGTRLTVV.